A single sample is the source of the 21 T cell receptor beta chains below, sequenced in a study of cytomegalovirus exposure and HLA in healthy donors. Method: immunoSEQ multiplex PCR; TCRdb's copy keeps in-frame clones and lacks some. Of about 130,000 clones listed, 89% are singletons. The sample was PBMCs. These receptors all come from a woman aged 18 to 35 in good health and CMV-seronegative.

This rearrangement joins TRBV7-3 to TRBJ1-6, with D perhaps matching TRBD1 (5 bases). V was clipped by 1 base and J by 7 bases, with 11 bases between them. CDR1 and CDR2 from the germline V gene are SGHTA and FQGTGA. The CDR3 extends over 15 amino acids. The CDR3 nucleotides read TGTGCCAGCAGCTTAAATGTGGGGCAGAATTCACCCCTCCACTTT. This encodes CASSLNVGQNSPLHF. Filled out from reference TRBV7-3 and TRBJ1-6, the complete variable domain reads GAGVSQTPSNKVTEKGKYVELRCDPISGHTALYWYRQSLGQGPEFLIYFQGTGAADDSGLPNDRFFAVRPEGSVSTLKIQRTERGDSAVYLCASSLNVGQNSPLHFGNGTRLTVT.

J is TRBJ1-1 and V is TRBV7-9, with D unclear. Germline assignment: CDR1 SEHNR and CDR2 FQNEAQ (reference sequence). Trimming removed 3 bases from V and 6 bases from J, with 8 bases in between. This CDR3 comprises 12 residues. CDR3 sequence (DNA): TGTGCCAGCAGCTTGGATGGGCCTGAAGCTTTCTTT. Translating gives CASSLDGPEAFF.

The chain uses TRBV2 and TRBJ1-3; D is undetermined. The germline CDR1 and CDR2 sequences are SNHLY and FYNNEI. This CDR3 comprises 16 residues. The V gene lost 2 bases and the J gene lost 0 bases, with 11 bases spanning the gap. The CDR3 is CASSESRLNSGNTIYF. Written as DNA, the CDR3 is TGTGCCAGCAGTGAATCGCGACTGAACTCTGGAAACACCATATATTTT.

The rearrangement joins TRBV27 to TRBJ1-1, with a weak D call TRBD1 (6 bases). There are 13 residues in the CDR3. V was trimmed by 8 bases and J by 0 bases, leaving 10 bases between them. Germline V gene data show CDR1 as MNHEY and CDR2 as SMNVEV (reference sequence). The CDR3 DNA follows: TGTGCCAGCCGGACAGACATGAACACTGAAGCTTTCTTT. Its translation: CASRTDMNTEAFF.

This clone was seen just once. The chain uses TRBV5-1 and TRBJ2-6; a weak D match, TRBD1 (6 bases). From germline, CDR1 is SGHRS and CDR2 YFSETQ. The V gene lost 2 bases and the J gene lost 1 base, with 7 bases spanning the gap. The CDR3 covers 15 residues. CDR3 coding DNA: TGCGCCAGCAGCTTCACAGGGTCTGGGGCCAACGTCCTGACTTTC. Residues: CASSFTGSGANVLTF.

The chain has TRBV7-9 and TRBJ1-2, with 9 positions matching TRBD1. Looked up from germline, CDR1 is SEHNR and CDR2 is FQNEAQ (reference sequence). With 3 bases clipped from V and 4 bases from J, the junction kept 3 bases outside the gene matches. CDR3 length: 14 amino acids. The CDR3 DNA sequence: TGTGCCAGCAGCTTCTCGACAGGGGGCTATGGCTACACCTTC. This gives the protein CASSFSTGGYGYTF.

This rearrangement joins TRBV29-1 to TRBJ2-1; 10 bases align to TRBD2. The CDR3 length is 15 residues. The J segment lost 5 bases and the V segment lost 0 bases, leaving 4 bases of the junction unmatched. CDR1 and CDR2 from the germline V gene are SQVTM and ANQGSEA. CDR3 in amino acids: CSVEDSGGANNEQFF. CDR3 bases: TGCAGCGTTGAAGACAGCGGGGGGGCCAACAATGAGCAGTTCTTC.

The J gene is TRBJ2-7, the V gene TRBV5-1; D gene unclear. The CDR3 consists of 13 residues. The V gene lost 0 bases and the J gene lost 2 bases, with 6 bases spanning the gap. Per germline, CDR1 SGHRS and CDR2 YFSETQ. The CDR3 nucleotides are TGCGCCAGCAGCTTGGGAGACACCTACGAGCAGTACTTC. Amino acid sequence: CASSLGDTYEQYF.

This chain connects TRBV27 to TRBJ1-4; tentative D call: TRBD1 (6 bases). The V gene lost 3 bases and the J gene lost 12 bases, with 17 bases spanning the gap. The CDR3 is 14 amino acids. CDR1 and CDR2 from the germline V gene are MNHEY and SMNVEV (reference sequence). The CDR3 DNA sequence: TGTGCCAGCAGTTTTTTTGTAGGCAGGGGAGAACTGTTTTTT. Translated, it gives CASSFFVGRGELFF.

The CDR3 loop is CASSLDRGRGYTF. CDR3 sequence (DNA): TGTGCCAGCAGCTTAGACAGGGGGCGCGGCTACACCTTC. The rearrangement uses TRBV11-2 and TRBJ1-2; 8 bases are shared with TRBD1. CDR3 size: 13 residues. Germline V gene data show CDR1 as SGHAT and CDR2 as FQNNGV. V trimming: 0 bases; J trimming: 8 bases; junction bases outside the gene matches: 2.

This clone was observed once. The rearrangement uses TRBV27 and TRBJ2-1; 9 nucleotides align to TRBD2. The V gene's germline CDR1 is MNHEY and CDR2 SMNVEV (reference sequence). CDR3 size: 17 residues. V dropped 5 bases and J dropped 4; count of bases not matched to a gene: 12. CDR3 protein: CASSPTPTSGRYNEQFF. The CDR3, as DNA: TGTGCCAGCAGTCCGACCCCGACTAGCGGAAGATACAATGAGCAGTTCTTC.

The rearrangement joins TRBV9 to TRBJ2-5, with D perhaps matching TRBD2 (5 bases). Per the germline V gene, CDR1 is SGDLS and CDR2 is YYNGEE. This CDR3 has 11 residues. Trimming took off 5 bases at V and 3 bases at J, with 5 bases between the two ends. The CDR3, as DNA: TGTGCCAGCAGGGAGGAAGAGACCCAGTACTTC. It codes for CASREEETQYF.

The gene calls are TRBV7-9 and TRBJ1-5, with 9 bases matching TRBD1. J lost 6 bases, V lost 8 bases, and 5 bases had no gene match. The CDR3 consists of 13 residues. Germline V gene data show CDR1 as SEHNR and CDR2 as FQNEAQ (reference sequence). The CDR3 loop reads CASGGQGGQPQHF. The CDR3 DNA is TGTGCCAGCGGGGGACAGGGCGGTCAGCCCCAGCATTTT.

The V and J genes are TRBV14 and TRBJ2-2, with 13 bases that match TRBD2. V dropped 4 bases and J dropped 7; count of bases not matched to a gene: 9. The CDR3 spans 17 residues. Germline CDR1 SGHDN, CDR2 FVKESK. The CDR3 reads CASSLGLAGMGSGELFF. CDR3 in DNA: TGTGCCAGCAGCCTGGGACTAGCGGGGATGGGCAGCGGGGAGCTGTTTTTT.

The rearrangement joins TRBV6-5 to TRBJ2-7; D unclear. Per the germline V gene, CDR1 is MNHEY and CDR2 is SVGAGI. Trimming shortened V by 4 bases and J by 1 base, and 11 bases separated the two germline ends. CDR3 length equals 14 residues. The CDR3 DNA sequence: TGTGCCAGCAGTTTGGTAGGCGGATCCTACGAGCAGTACTTC. It specifies CASSLVGGSYEQYF.

The chain uses TRBV5-8 and TRBJ2-7; unclear D gene. The ends were cut back, 1 base at V and 12 bases at J, with 8 bases in the middle. Germline V CDR1 and CDR2: SGHTS, YDEGEE. The CDR3 sequence is 10 residues long. Written as DNA, the CDR3 is TGTGCCAGCAGCTTGTACACTACGTACTTC. This codes for CASSLYTTYF. Based on the CDR3 plus reference TRBV5-8 and TRBJ2-7, the full variable domain is EAGVTQSPTHLIKTRGQQATLRCSPISGHTSVYWYQQALGLGLQFLLWYDEGEERNRGNFPPRFSGRQFPNYSSELNVNALELEDSALYLCASSLYTTYFGPGTRLTVT.

The rearrangement joins TRBV7-8 to TRBJ1-5; D is uncertain. The germline V gene has CDR1 SGHVS and CDR2 FQNEAQ. V lost 5 bases and J 0 bases, leaving 14 bases between the germline ends. The CDR3 is made up of 16 amino acids. The chain's CDR3 is CASSPMSQSSNQPQHF. The CDR3 coding sequence is TGTGCCAGCAGCCCGATGTCACAGTCTAGCAATCAGCCCCAGCATTTT.

The J gene is TRBJ1-2, the V gene TRBV6-6; D is unresolved. The V gene's germline CDR1 is MNHNY and CDR2 SVGAGI (reference sequence). V shed 5 bases and J shed 9 bases, with 16 bases lying between them. The CDR3 consists of 13 residues. For the CDR3, the DNA is TGTGCCAGCAGTCCCGGGCCCGGAGGGAGCTACACCTTC. Translation gives CASSPGPGGSYTF.

The chain has TRBV5-8 and TRBJ1-4; TRBD1 matches at 9 bases. This CDR3 region has 15 residues. Germline V CDR1 and CDR2: SGHTS, YDEGEE. The ends lost 4 bases at V and 5 bases at J; junction bases unmatched: 6. The CDR3 region is CASSPSGTGNEKLFF. CDR3 in DNA: TGTGCCAGCAGCCCGTCTGGGACAGGGAATGAAAAACTGTTTTTT.

The chain is built from TRBV7-3 and TRBJ1-5; D unclear. This CDR3 is 15 amino acids long. Between the trimmed V and J ends, which lost 2 bases and 6 bases, there was a span of 14 bases. In germline, CDR1 is SGHTA, CDR2 FQGTGA. CDR3 coding DNA: TGTGCCAGCAGCTTATTCCCCGGGGAGTCTCAGCCCCAGCATTTT. Protein product: CASSLFPGESQPQHF.

The V call is TRBV29-1, the J call TRBJ2-5, with 7 positions matching TRBD2. V trimming: 5 bases; J trimming: 5 bases; junction bases outside the gene matches: 11. The CDR3 is 14 amino acids. Per the germline V gene, CDR1 is SQVTM and CDR2 is ANQGSEA. The CDR3 reads CSVKGGWGGETQYF. CDR3 DNA sequence: TGCAGCGTTAAGGGCGGTTGGGGAGGGGAGACCCAGTACTTC.